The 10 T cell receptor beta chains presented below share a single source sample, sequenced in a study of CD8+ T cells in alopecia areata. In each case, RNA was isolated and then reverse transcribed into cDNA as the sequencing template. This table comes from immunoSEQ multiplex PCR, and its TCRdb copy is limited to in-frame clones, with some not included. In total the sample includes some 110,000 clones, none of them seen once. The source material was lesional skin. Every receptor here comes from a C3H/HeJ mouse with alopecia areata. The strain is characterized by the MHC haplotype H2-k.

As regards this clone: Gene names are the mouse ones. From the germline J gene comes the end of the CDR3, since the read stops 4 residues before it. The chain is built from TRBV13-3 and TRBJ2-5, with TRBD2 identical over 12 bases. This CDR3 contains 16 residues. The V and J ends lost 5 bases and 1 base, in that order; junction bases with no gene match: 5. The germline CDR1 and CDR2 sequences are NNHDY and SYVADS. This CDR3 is CASRTGGAGYQDTQYF. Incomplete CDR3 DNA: TGTGCCAGCAGGACTGGGGGGGCTGGTTACCAAGAC.

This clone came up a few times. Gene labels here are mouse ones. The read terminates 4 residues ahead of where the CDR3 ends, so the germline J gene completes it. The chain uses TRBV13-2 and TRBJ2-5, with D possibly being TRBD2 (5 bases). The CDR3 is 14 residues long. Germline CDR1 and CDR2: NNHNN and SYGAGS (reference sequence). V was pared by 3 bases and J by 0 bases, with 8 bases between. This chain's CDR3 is CASGVGFNQDTQYF. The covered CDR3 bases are TGTGCCAGCGGTGTGGGGTTTAACCAAGAC.

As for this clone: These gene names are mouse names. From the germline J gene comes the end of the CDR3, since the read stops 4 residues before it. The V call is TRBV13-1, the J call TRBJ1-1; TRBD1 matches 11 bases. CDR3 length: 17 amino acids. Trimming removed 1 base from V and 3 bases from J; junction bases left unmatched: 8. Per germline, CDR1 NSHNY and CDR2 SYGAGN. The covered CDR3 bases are TGTGCCAGCAGTGATCCCCCGGGACAGGGGGGAGACACA. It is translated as CASSDPPGQGGDT. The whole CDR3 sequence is CASSDPPGQGGDTEVFF.

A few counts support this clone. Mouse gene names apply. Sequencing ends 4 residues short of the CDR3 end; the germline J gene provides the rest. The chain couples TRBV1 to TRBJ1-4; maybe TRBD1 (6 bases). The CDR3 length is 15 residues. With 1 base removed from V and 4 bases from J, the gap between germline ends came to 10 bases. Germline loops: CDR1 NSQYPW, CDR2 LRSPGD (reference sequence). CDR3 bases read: TGCACCTGCAGTGCAGCAGGGGCAAACAACGAA. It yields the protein CTCSAAGANNE. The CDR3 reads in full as CTCSAAGANNERLFF.

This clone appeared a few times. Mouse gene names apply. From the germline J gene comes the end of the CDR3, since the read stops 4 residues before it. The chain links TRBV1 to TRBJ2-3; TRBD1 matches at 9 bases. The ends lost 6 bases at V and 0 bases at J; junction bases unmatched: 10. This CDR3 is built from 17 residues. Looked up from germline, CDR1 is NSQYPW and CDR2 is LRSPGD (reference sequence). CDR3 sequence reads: CTCSGPGQGTSAETLYF. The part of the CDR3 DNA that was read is TGCACCTGCAGCGGTCCGGGACAGGGAACTAGTGCAGAA. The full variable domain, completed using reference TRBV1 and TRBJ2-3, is VTLLEQNPRWRLVPRGQAVNLRCILKNSQYPWMSWYQQDLQKQLQWLFTLRSPGDKEVKSLPGADYLATRVTDTELRLQVANMSQGRTLYCTCSGPGQGTSAETLYFGSGTRLTVL.

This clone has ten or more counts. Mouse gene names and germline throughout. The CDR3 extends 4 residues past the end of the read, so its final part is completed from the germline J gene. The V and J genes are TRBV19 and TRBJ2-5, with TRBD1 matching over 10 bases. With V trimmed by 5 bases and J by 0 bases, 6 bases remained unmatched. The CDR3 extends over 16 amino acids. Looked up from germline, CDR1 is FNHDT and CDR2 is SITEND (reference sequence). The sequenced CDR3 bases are TGTGCCAGCAGCCCCGGGACAGGGGTTAACCAAGAC. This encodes CASSPGTGVNQD. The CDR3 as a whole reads CASSPGTGVNQDTQYF. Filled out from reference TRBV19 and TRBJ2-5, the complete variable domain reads GGIITQTPKFLIGQEGQKLTLKCQQNFNHDTMYWYRQDSGKGLRLIYYSITENDLQKGDLSEGYDASREKKSSFSLTVTSAQKNEMAVFLCASSPGTGVNQDTQYFGPGTRLLVL.

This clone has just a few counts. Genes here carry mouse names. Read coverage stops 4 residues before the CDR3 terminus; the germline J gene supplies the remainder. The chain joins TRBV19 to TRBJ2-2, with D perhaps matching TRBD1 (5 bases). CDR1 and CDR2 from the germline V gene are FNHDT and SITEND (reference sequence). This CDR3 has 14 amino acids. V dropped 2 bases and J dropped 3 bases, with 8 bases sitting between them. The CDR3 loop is CASSIPRDTGQLYF. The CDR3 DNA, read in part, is TGTGCCAGCAGTATCCCCAGGGACACCGGG.

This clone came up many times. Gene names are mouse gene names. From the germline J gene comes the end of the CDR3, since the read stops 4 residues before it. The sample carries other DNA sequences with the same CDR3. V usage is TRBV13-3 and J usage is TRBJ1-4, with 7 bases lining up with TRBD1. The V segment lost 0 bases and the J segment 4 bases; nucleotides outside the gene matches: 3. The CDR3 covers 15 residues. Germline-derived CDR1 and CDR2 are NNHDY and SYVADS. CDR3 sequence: CASSDAGDSNERLFF. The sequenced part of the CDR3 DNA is TGTGCCAGCAGTGATGCGGGGGACAGCAACGAA.

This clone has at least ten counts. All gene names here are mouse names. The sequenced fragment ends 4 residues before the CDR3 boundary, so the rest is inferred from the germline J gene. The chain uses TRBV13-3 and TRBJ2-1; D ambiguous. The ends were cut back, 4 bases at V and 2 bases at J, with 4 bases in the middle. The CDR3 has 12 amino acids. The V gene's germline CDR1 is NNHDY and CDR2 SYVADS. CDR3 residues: CASSPDYAEQFF. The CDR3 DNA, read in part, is TGTGCCAGCAGTCCAGACTATGCT.

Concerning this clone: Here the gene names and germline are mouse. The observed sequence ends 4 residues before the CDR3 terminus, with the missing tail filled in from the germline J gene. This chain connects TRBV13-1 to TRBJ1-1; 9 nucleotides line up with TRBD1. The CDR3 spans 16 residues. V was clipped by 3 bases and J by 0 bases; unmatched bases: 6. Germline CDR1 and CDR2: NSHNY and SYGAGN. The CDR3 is CASSGAGQGANTEVFF. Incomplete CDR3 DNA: TGTGCCAGCAGTGGCGCGGGACAGGGTGCAAACACA.